The rows below give T cell receptor beta chains drawn from one sample of a study of cytomegalovirus exposure and HLA in healthy donors. Measured with immunoSEQ multiplex PCR; TCRdb has only the in-frame clones, and not every one. The repertoire holds more than 150,000 clones, with about 90% as singletons. Sequenced input: PBMCs. These receptors all come from a girl under two years old in good health and CMV-seronegative. CDR3s include the opening cysteine and the closing phenylalanine or tryptophan. The D gene is left open where the match is weak. Clone size is not always given. Where it is, it says once, few, many or a class for expanded clones.

size: .
J: TRBJ1-1
D: TRBD1
V: TRBV29-1
DNA: TGCAGCGTCTCGACAGGGTCCAACACTGAAGCTTTCTTT
CDR3: CSVSTGSNTEAFF

size: .
J: TRBJ2-1
D: .
V: TRBV5-6
DNA: TGTGCCAGCAGCTTTACAGGGTCTGGGCAGTTCTTC
CDR3: CASSFTGSGQFF

size: .
J: TRBJ2-3
D: .
V: TRBV9
DNA: TGTGCCAGCAACCCCGGACTGACTGGTGCAGATACGCAGTATTTT
CDR3: CASNPGLTGADTQYF

size: .
J: TRBJ2-7
D: TRBD1
V: TRBV7-3
DNA: TGTGCCAGCAGCTTGACAGGGGGTTCCTACGAGCAGTACTTC
CDR3: CASSLTGGSYEQYF

size: once
J: TRBJ2-5
D: TRBD1
V: TRBV6-5
DNA: TGTGCCAGCAGAACCCGGGACAGGGTGCGTGAGACCCAGTACTTC
CDR3: CASRTRDRVRETQYF

size: .
J: TRBJ1-6
D: TRBD1
V: TRBV5-6
DNA: TGTGCCAGCAGCTTAGAGGGACAGGGGATATCACCCCTCCACTTT
CDR3: CASSLEGQGISPLHF

size: .
J: TRBJ1-2
D: .
V: TRBV7-8
DNA: TGTGCCAGCAGCTTAGAAGGGGACACATTCTATGGCTACACCTTC
CDR3: CASSLEGDTFYGYTF

size: .
J: TRBJ2-7
D: .
V: TRBV30
DNA: TGTGCCTGGGAAGCCGTAAGGGACTCAGGTCGCGTGCAGTACTTC
CDR3: CAWEAVRDSGRVQYF

size: .
J: TRBJ2-5
D: TRBD2
V: TRBV18
DNA: TGTGCCAGCTCATTTACTAGCGGGGGAGCGGAGACCCAGTACTTC
CDR3: CASSFTSGGAETQYF

size: once
J: TRBJ1-6
D: TRBD1
V: TRBV6-5
DNA: TGTGCCAGCAGTTCTCGACAGGGGGCTTCACCCCTCCACTTT
CDR3: CASSSRQGASPLHF

size: .
J: TRBJ1-5
D: .
V: TRBV10-3
DNA: TGTGCCATCGCTAATTATAGCAATCAGCCCCAGCATTTT
CDR3: CAIANYSNQPQHF

size: .
J: TRBJ2-3
D: .
V: TRBV5-5
DNA: TGTGCCAGCAGCTTGGCGACAGATACGCAGTATTTT
CDR3: CASSLATDTQYF

size: .
J: TRBJ1-6
D: .
V: TRBV9
DNA: TGTGCCAGCAGCGGTGATCGGCGGGGCGCCTATAATTCACCCCTCCACTTT
CDR3: CASSGDRRGAYNSPLHF

size: .
J: TRBJ2-3
D: .
V: TRBV6-6
DNA: TGTGCCAGCAGTTTCTACTCAGGGAGCACAGATACGCAGTATTTT
CDR3: CASSFYSGSTDTQYF

size: few
J: TRBJ2-1
D: TRBD2
V: TRBV4-1
DNA: TGCGCCAGCAGCCAAGGTCTAGCGGGAGGTTACAATCACAATGAGCAGTTCTTC
CDR3: CASSQGLAGGYNHNEQFF

size: .
J: TRBJ2-1
D: .
V: TRBV29-1
DNA: TGCAGCGTACAAAGATTGAGAGGGGGTCCAACCTCCAATGAGCAGTTCTTC
CDR3: CSVQRLRGGPTSNEQFF

size: .
J: TRBJ1-5
D: .
V: TRBV12-5
DNA: TGTGCTAGTGGCCGGCGGCAGCCCCAGCATTTT
CDR3: CASGRRQPQHF

size: few
J: TRBJ2-3
D: .
V: TRBV18
DNA: TGTGCCAGCTCACCACCAGGAGACAGACTCACAGATACGCAGTATTTT
CDR3: CASSPPGDRLTDTQYF

size: .
J: TRBJ2-7
D: .
V: TRBV6-1
DNA: TGTGCCAGCAGCGAGAGAGCTCCCTACGAGCAGTACTTC
CDR3: CASSERAPYEQYF

size: .
J: TRBJ2-2
D: .
V: TRBV5-1
DNA: TGCGCCAGCAGTCGGACTGAACACACCGGGGAGCTGTTTTTT
CDR3: CASSRTEHTGELFF

size: .
J: TRBJ2-1
D: TRBD2
V: TRBV30
DNA: TGTGCCTGGAGGGGAAAGGGACTAGCGGGAGCCAATGAGCAGTTCTTC
CDR3: CAWRGKGLAGANEQFF

size: .
J: TRBJ2-1
D: .
V: TRBV7-2
DNA: TGTGCCAGCAGCTGGAGACAGGGCCTAGCGACTCCCTACAATGAGCAGTTCTTC
CDR3: CASSWRQGLATPYNEQFF

size: .
J: TRBJ2-3
D: TRBD1
V: TRBV4-3
DNA: TGCGCCAGCAGCCAAGATTTTGCAGGGGGTAGCACAGATACGCAGTATTTT
CDR3: CASSQDFAGGSTDTQYF

size: few
J: TRBJ1-3
D: .
V: TRBV18
DNA: TGTGCCAGCTCACCGGGCGCCTCTGGAAACACCATATATTTT
CDR3: CASSPGASGNTIYF

size: .
J: TRBJ2-7
D: TRBD1
V: TRBV27
DNA: TGTGCCAGCAGTGCAGGGACAGGGGCCCTCTACGAGCAGTACTTC
CDR3: CASSAGTGALYEQYF

size: .
J: TRBJ2-7
D: .
V: TRBV7-8
DNA: TGTGCCAGCAGCTTACAGGCCGAGCAGTACTTC
CDR3: CASSLQAEQYF

size: .
J: TRBJ1-3
D: .
V: TRBV7-2
DNA: TGTGCCAGCAGCTTAGTCTGGCACACAGGAACTGGAAACACCATATATTTT
CDR3: CASSLVWHTGTGNTIYF

size: .
J: TRBJ2-1
D: TRBD1
V: TRBV15
DNA: TGTGCCACCAGCAGATCACAGGGGGTGAGCTCCTACAATGAGCAGTTCTTC
CDR3: CATSRSQGVSSYNEQFF

size: .
J: TRBJ1-5
D: .
V: TRBV19
DNA: TGTGCCAGTTTCACAGACAGCAATCAGCCCCAGCATTTT
CDR3: CASFTDSNQPQHF

size: .
J: TRBJ2-7
D: TRBD2
V: TRBV2
DNA: TGTGCCAGCAGTGCCTGGACTAGCGGGCACGAGCAGTACTTC
CDR3: CASSAWTSGHEQYF

size: .
J: TRBJ2-5
D: TRBD2
V: TRBV6-1
DNA: TGTGCCATCTCAACTAGCGGGGGGCAAGAGACCCAGTACTTC
CDR3: CAISTSGGQETQYF

size: .
J: TRBJ2-5
D: .
V: TRBV6-1
DNA: TGTGCCAGCTGCCGGGACTTGTACCAAGAGACCCAGTACTTC
CDR3: CASCRDLYQETQYF

size: .
J: TRBJ2-2
D: TRBD2
V: TRBV13
DNA: TGTGCCAGCAGCTGGGGGACTAGCGGCGGGGAGCTGTTTTTT
CDR3: CASSWGTSGGELFF

size: .
J: TRBJ1-2
D: .
V: TRBV30
DNA: TGTGCCTGGAGTTTCCCTAACCTCGACAGGACTGCCCTTAACTATGGCTACACCTTC
CDR3: CAWSFPNLDRTALNYGYTF

size: few
J: TRBJ2-7
D: TRBD1
V: TRBV11-1
DNA: TGTGCCAGCAGCTTAGTCGGGACAGGAACCTACGAGCAGTACTTC
CDR3: CASSLVGTGTYEQYF

size: .
J: TRBJ1-4
D: .
V: TRBV7-9
DNA: TGTGCCAGCAGCCGTAGATGGAGGGGTAATGAAAAACTGTTTTTT
CDR3: CASSRRWRGNEKLFF

size: .
J: TRBJ2-6
D: .
V: TRBV30
DNA: TGTGCCTGGCACCTAGGCTATGACTCTGGGGCCAACGTCCTGACTTTC
CDR3: CAWHLGYDSGANVLTF

size: .
J: TRBJ2-3
D: TRBD2
V: TRBV6-5
DNA: TGTGCCAGCAGTTACTCGGGCGGGAGTGGGGCAGATACGCAGTATTTT
CDR3: CASSYSGGSGADTQYF